The 31 T cell receptor beta chains presented below share a single source sample, sequenced in a study of blood T cell repertoires in COVID-19. Data came from immunoSEQ multiplex PCR; TCRdb stores just in-frame clones and leaves some out. Among 110,000 or so clones, around 81% were seen once, and the ten largest hold approximately 4.1%. Material: peripheral blood. The receptor source for this set is a woman in her 70s with acute or convalescent COVID-19.

J is TRBJ1-5 and V is TRBV28; 8 bases map to TRBD1. J was trimmed by 6 bases and V by 3 bases; bases with no gene match: 7. The CDR3 is 15 amino acids. CDR1 is MDHEN, CDR2 SYDVKM, per germline. CDR3 coding DNA: TGTGCCAGCAGTTTTGACGCAGGGGGCGGTCAGCCCCAGCATTTT. This translates into CASSFDAGGGQPQHF.

The chain employs TRBV5-1 and TRBJ2-4; 11 nucleotides align to TRBD2. J was trimmed by 0 bases and V by 3 bases; bases with no gene match: 11. There are 19 residues in the CDR3. Germline CDR1 reads SGHRS; CDR2 reads YFSETQ. This CDR3 reads CASSSNPGLAALAKNIQYF. The CDR3 nucleotides are TGCGCCAGCAGCTCTAACCCGGGACTAGCGGCCCTAGCCAAAAACATTCAGTACTTC.

The chain carries TRBV2 and TRBJ1-2; D is uncertain. Germline loops: CDR1 SNHLY, CDR2 FYNNEI. CDR3 length: 13 amino acids. V dropped 10 bases and J dropped 2 bases, with 14 bases sitting between them. The CDR3 DNA is TGTGCCACCGCGACACCACCAAACTATGGCTACACCTTC. This sequence encodes CATATPPNYGYTF. Full variable domain (outside the CDR3, taken from reference TRBV2 and TRBJ1-2): EPEVTQTPSHQVTQMGQEVILRCVPISNHLYFYWYRQILGQKVEFLVSFYNNEISEKSEIFDDQFSVERPDGSNFTLKIRSTKLEDSAMYFCATATPPNYGYTFGSGTRLTVV.

The DNA for the CDR3 is TGTGCCACCTCTCAGGGGGTCCACAACTATGGCTACACCTTC. This encodes CATSQGVHNYGYTF. The chain couples TRBV15 to TRBJ1-2; 7 bases line up with TRBD1. The CDR3 extends over 14 amino acids. The germline V gene encodes CDR1 LNHNV and CDR2 YYDKDF (reference sequence). V lost 8 bases, J lost 2 bases, and 8 bases stayed unmatched. Full variable domain (missing parts from reference TRBV15 and TRBJ1-2): DAMVIQNPRYQVTQFGKPVTLSCSQTLNHNVMYWYQQKSSQAPKLLFHYYDKDFNNEADTPDNFQSRRPNTSFCFLDIRSPGLGDTAMYLCATSQGVHNYGYTFGSGTRLTVV.

This chain connects TRBV6-1 to TRBJ1-2, with D uncertain. The CDR3 spans 11 residues. V lost 5 bases to trimming and J lost 3 bases, with 4 bases between them. The germline V gene has CDR1 MNHNS and CDR2 SASEGT. The CDR3: CASSHDYGYTF. DNA of the CDR3: TGTGCCAGCAGTCATGACTATGGCTACACCTTC.

V usage is TRBV3-1 (or the pseudogene TRBV3-2) and J usage is TRBJ1-1; D is unresolved. CDR1 and CDR2 (germline): LGHDT, YNNKEL (reference sequence). Between the trimmed V and J ends, which lost 4 bases and 2 bases, there was a span of 20 bases. The length of the CDR3 is 17 residues. The CDR3 DNA is TGTGCCAGCAGCCCTCCTTGGGCAAGCCCCCTCAACACTGAAGCTTTCTTT. It is translated as CASSPPWASPLNTEAFF.

This chain connects TRBV10-3 to TRBJ2-2; TRBD2 matches at 11 bases. The V gene end was trimmed by 8 bases and the J gene end by 0 bases; junction bases not matched to a gene: 11. The CDR3 is made up of 18 amino acids. The germline gives CDR1 ENHRY, CDR2 SYGVKD. DNA of the CDR3: TGTGCCATCGGACCCCTAGCGGGGGGCGTCGCGAACACCGGGGAGCTGTTTTTT. Residues: CAIGPLAGGVANTGELFF.

The rearrangement uses TRBV3-1 (or the pseudogene TRBV3-2) and TRBJ2-7, with 9 positions matching TRBD1. The CDR3 has 20 amino acids. The J segment lost 7 bases and the V segment lost 0 bases, leaving 22 bases of the junction unmatched. CDR1 is LGHDT, CDR2 YNNKEL, per germline (reference sequence). CDR3 DNA: TGTGCCAGCAGCCAAGATTCAGGGCGGGGGCTCGGGACAGGGCGGCAAGAGCAGTACTTC. Its translation: CASSQDSGRGLGTGRQEQYF.

The CDR3 nucleotides are TGTGCCAGCAGTCCCTGGAGAGTCTCTGGAAACACCATATATTTT. Its translation: CASSPWRVSGNTIYF. The chain couples TRBV7-2 to TRBJ1-3; D is ambiguous. This CDR3 spans 15 amino acids. Germline V gives CDR1 SGHTA, CDR2 FQGNSA. The V end lost 6 bases, the J end lost 0 bases, and 12 bases lay between the germline ends.

The DNA of the CDR3 is TGTGCCAGCAGCCCGGGACAGGTTGGGGGTAGCAATCAGCCCCAGCATTTT. Translated, it gives CASSPGQVGGSNQPQHF. This chain uses TRBV28 with TRBJ1-5; TRBD1 aligns across 8 bases. J gave up 0 bases and V 6 bases, and 10 bases lay outside the gene matches. This CDR3 is built from 17 residues. The V gene's germline CDR1 is MDHEN and CDR2 SYDVKM.

This clone was observed a few times. This chain connects TRBV5-6 to TRBJ1-6; TRBD1 might be the D (5 bases). CDR1 is SGHDT and CDR2 is YYEEEE in the germline V gene. The CDR3 loop spans 16 amino acids. Trimming took 0 bases from V and 7 from J, leaving 14 bases between them. The CDR3 here is CASSLVGGYNNSPLHF. For the CDR3, the DNA is TGTGCCAGCAGCTTGGTGGGGGGTTACAACAATTCACCCCTCCACTTT.

CDR3 protein: CASSKGGATEETQYF. CDR3 sequence (DNA): TGTGCCAGCAGCAAAGGGGGAGCTACCGAAGAGACCCAGTACTTC. The chain has TRBV7-3 and TRBJ2-5, with D maybe TRBD1 (6 bases). V was pared by 5 bases and J by 3 bases, with 16 bases between. Germline CDR1 SGHTA, CDR2 FQGTGA. This CDR3 spans 15 amino acids.

This clone came up once. The rearrangement joins TRBV5-4 to TRBJ2-1; D is perhaps TRBD2 (5 bases). Trimming took 0 bases from V and 4 from J, leaving 5 bases between them. Germline values: CDR1 SGHNT, CDR2 YYREEE (reference sequence). The CDR3 runs to 13 residues. The CDR3 nucleotides read TGTGCCAGCAGCTTGGAGCGGTACAATGAGCAGTTCTTC. Translation gives CASSLERYNEQFF. The variable domain in full, completed from reference TRBV5-4 and TRBJ2-1, reads ETGVTQSPTHLIKTRGQQVTLRCSSQSGHNTVSWYQQALGQGPQFIFQYYREEENGRGNFPPRFSGLQFPNYSSELNVNALELDDSALYLCASSLERYNEQFFGPGTRLTVL.

The gene calls are TRBV15 and TRBJ2-2; possible D gene TRBD2, 6 bases. The CDR3 loop spans 13 amino acids. CDR1 and CDR2 from the germline V gene are LNHNV and YYDKDF (reference sequence). V was shortened by 4 bases and J by 5 bases, with 8 bases between the two germline ends. The CDR3 sequence is CATSMGGTGELFF. CDR3 nucleotides: TGTGCCACCAGCATGGGAGGTACCGGGGAGCTGTTTTTT.

This clone has ten or more counts. The chain couples TRBV15 to TRBJ2-1; 13 positions agree with TRBD2. CDR3 length: 17 residues. Germline CDR1 and CDR2: LNHNV and YYDKDF (reference sequence). Trimming cost V 4 bases and J 3 bases; bases outside gene matches: 6. CDR3 sequence (DNA): TGTGCCACCAGCACCTCACTAGCGGGAGGGATCTACAATGAGCAGTTCTTC. This translates into CATSTSLAGGIYNEQFF.

This sequence joins TRBV28 and TRBJ1-1; D gene ambiguous. The germline V gene has CDR1 MDHEN and CDR2 SYDVKM. CDR3 length equals 16 residues. Deletions cut 7 bases from V and 1 base from J, with 19 bases between. CDR3 sequence reads: CASTTLGKGRNTEAFF. CDR3 nucleotides: TGTGCCAGCACCACCTTGGGGAAAGGGAGGAACACTGAAGCTTTCTTT.

J is TRBJ2-1 and V is TRBV7-9; 10 bases align to TRBD2. Germline CDR1 and CDR2: SEHNR and FQNEAQ (reference sequence). The CDR3 contains 16 residues. V lost 7 bases, J lost 6 bases, and 12 bases stayed unmatched. The CDR3 reads CASTKHSGGAVNEQFF. The CDR3 DNA sequence: TGTGCCAGCACCAAACACAGCGGGGGGGCGGTCAATGAGCAGTTCTTC.

V usage is TRBV6-5 and J usage is TRBJ2-1; 8 nucleotides agree with TRBD1. Germline loops: CDR1 MNHEY, CDR2 SVGAGI. With 5 bases clipped from V and 0 bases from J, the junction kept 3 bases outside the gene matches. This CDR3 is 15 amino acids long. CDR3 DNA sequence: TGTGCCAGCAGTCCAGGGGGCAGCTCCTACAATGAGCAGTTCTTC. This codes for CASSPGGSSYNEQFF.

The J gene is TRBJ1-5, the V gene TRBV27; maybe TRBD1 (5 bases). Trimming left V 4 bases short and J 2 bases short, with 18 bases between. This CDR3 is built from 17 residues. Germline-derived CDR1 and CDR2 are MNHEY and SMNVEV (reference sequence). CDR3 in amino acids: CASSSTARGGGNQPQHF. CDR3 DNA sequence: TGTGCCAGCAGTTCCACAGCAAGGGGTGGCGGCAATCAGCCCCAGCATTTT.

The chain has TRBV7-9 and TRBJ2-1, with D tentatively TRBD1 (5 bases). The V gene's germline CDR1 is SEHNR and CDR2 FQNEAQ (reference sequence). The ends were cut back, 1 base at V and 6 bases at J, with 7 bases in the middle. CDR3 length: 13 residues. CDR3 DNA: TGTGCCAGCAGCTTAGTAGGGGTCAATGAGCAGTTCTTC. Protein: CASSLVGVNEQFF.

This chain connects TRBV6-6 to TRBJ2-2; 10 nucleotides line up with TRBD2. This CDR3 is 17 amino acids long. V shed 5 bases, J shed 4 bases, and the junction held 10 bases outside the gene matches. In germline, CDR1 is MNHNY, CDR2 SVGAGI (reference sequence). The CDR3 loop is CASSLSSGSRSTGELFF. CDR3 DNA sequence: TGTGCCAGCAGTCTATCTAGCGGGAGTAGGTCCACCGGGGAGCTGTTTTTT.

As DNA, the CDR3 is TGTGCCAGTATGGAGGGTTGGGGCACTGAAGCTTTCTTT. Translating it yields CASMEGWGTEAFF. J is TRBJ1-1 and V is TRBV19, with D hard to call. Trimming cost V 7 bases and J 4 bases, with 13 bases left between them. Germline V gene sequence: CDR1 LNHDA, CDR2 SQIVND (reference sequence). The CDR3 contains 13 residues. The complete variable domain, with remaining parts taken from reference TRBV19 and TRBJ1-1, reads DGGITQSPKYLFRKEGQNVTLSCEQNLNHDAMYWYRQDPGQGLRLIYYSQIVNDFQKGDIAEGYSVSREKKESFPLTVTSAQKNPTAFYLCASMEGWGTEAFFGQGTRLTVV.

The chain is built from TRBV27 and TRBJ2-7; D not certain. V dropped 2 bases and J dropped 3 bases, with 20 bases sitting between them. This CDR3 has 17 residues. CDR1 is MNHEY, CDR2 SMNVEV, per germline (reference sequence). The DNA for the CDR3 is TGTGCCAGCAGTTTAGGGTGGTCCAATACCCGACTCTACGAGCAGTACTTC. The encoded protein is CASSLGWSNTRLYEQYF.

The chain employs TRBV19 and TRBJ1-4, with 8 bases identical to TRBD1. Germline CDR1 and CDR2: LNHDA and SQIVND (reference sequence). Trimming removed 11 bases from V and 3 bases from J; junction bases left unmatched: 11. CDR3 length: 15 amino acids. The CDR3 loop is CASGTGRLSNEKLFF. The CDR3 DNA follows: TGTGCCTCGGGGACAGGCCGTCTATCTAATGAAAAACTGTTTTTT.

The chain combines TRBV19 with TRBJ2-2; 8 bases match TRBD2. This CDR3 comprises 14 residues. Germline assignment: CDR1 LNHDA and CDR2 SQIVND (reference sequence). The V gene end was trimmed by 9 bases and the J gene end by 4 bases; junction bases not matched to a gene: 7. CDR3 in DNA: TGTGCCAGCAGACTAGCGAGGGGCACCGGGGAGCTGTTTTTT. Translation: CASRLARGTGELFF.

V and J are TRBV5-1 and TRBJ2-1; D remains ambiguous. Trimming removed 0 bases at V and 9 bases at J, with 16 bases between. The germline gives CDR1 SGHRS, CDR2 YFSETQ. CDR3 length: 15 residues. The CDR3 nucleotides are TGCGCCAGCAGCTTGGTCCGAGGAGCTGCCGGTGAGCAGTTCTTC. The encoded protein is CASSLVRGAAGEQFF.

The J gene is TRBJ1-1, the V gene TRBV7-6; 10 positions agree with TRBD1. V trimming: 5 bases; J trimming: 5 bases; junction bases outside the gene matches: 5. The CDR3 spans 14 residues. CDR1 and CDR2 from the germline V gene are SGHVS and FNYEAQ. The CDR3 DNA sequence: TGTGCCAGCAGCCGCGGGACAGGGGAGACTGAAGCTTTCTTT. It is translated as CASSRGTGETEAFF.

CDR3 bases: TGTGCCAGCAGCCACCGACAGAGTTCACCCCTCCACTTT. This codes for CASSHRQSSPLHF. The rearrangement joins TRBV3-1 (or the pseudogene TRBV3-2) to TRBJ1-6, with a tentative D call TRBD1 (5 bases). The CDR3 totals 13 residues. The ends were cut back, 3 bases at V and 9 bases at J, with 9 bases in the middle. In germline, CDR1 is LGHDT, CDR2 YNNKEL (reference sequence).

As concerns this clone: At one end the junction does not follow the germline gene, possibly because of a read error. The J gene is TRBJ1-6, the V gene TRBV2; no firm D call. CDR3 size: 14 residues. Germline V lookup: CDR1 SNHLY, CDR2 FYNNEI. CDR3 residues: CASREGPGNSPLHF. CDR3 bases: TGTGCCAGCAGAGAAGGTCCCGGGAATTCACCCCTCCACTTT.

This chain connects TRBV30 to TRBJ2-1; D is uncertain. Germline V gene data show CDR1 as GTSNPN and CDR2 as SVGIG (reference sequence). V gave up 4 bases and J gave up 2 bases, with 15 bases separating them. This CDR3 contains 15 residues. In DNA form, the CDR3 reads TGTGCCTGGAACCCAGCGCCCGGTGCCTACAATGAGCAGTTCTTC. Its protein product is CAWNPAPGAYNEQFF.

The rearrangement joins TRBV6-1 to TRBJ2-1; the match to TRBD2 covers 8 bases. The CDR3 contains 16 residues. Germline V gene lookup returns CDR1 MNHNS and CDR2 SASEGT. The ends lost 0 bases at V and 5 bases at J; junction bases unmatched: 6. CDR3 nucleotides: TGTGCCAGCAGTGAAGCGCTTCGAGCGGGAGACAATGAGCAGTTCTTC. This translates into CASSEALRAGDNEQFF.